This record looks at one T cell receptor (beta chain) sequence and its context. The data were taken from a study of blood T cell repertoires in COVID-19. The data were produced by immunoSEQ multiplex PCR, yet TCRdb's version contains in-frame clones alone and is incomplete. Of roughly 300,000 clones in the sample, about 87% were seen once. The CDR3 spans 15 residues. Per the germline V gene, CDR1 is MNHEY and CDR2 is SMNVEV (reference sequence). V was shortened by 3 bases and J by 7 bases, with 13 bases between the two germline ends. This sequence originates from a woman aged 45-65 years who had recovered from COVID-19. V usage is TRBV27 and J usage is TRBJ1-6, with D unresolved. Sequenced material: peripheral blood. CDR3 residues: CASSLDPLGNSPLHF. The CDR3 nucleotides read TGTGCCAGCAGTTTGGACCCACTAGGGAATTCACCCCTCCACTTT.